Each of the 17 T cell receptor beta chains below was sequenced from the same sample in a study of blood T cell repertoires in COVID-19. The data were produced by immunoSEQ multiplex PCR, yet TCRdb's version contains in-frame clones alone and is incomplete. The table has 40,000 to 45,000 clones, about 88% seen once; the top ten hold more than 5%. Material for sequencing was peripheral blood. These receptors were collected from a human donor in a cohort sampled during active COVID-19.

This chain joins TRBV5-6 and TRBJ1-2, with D possibly TRBD1 on 6 matching bases. This CDR3 region has 14 residues. Germline assignment: CDR1 SGHDT and CDR2 YYEEEE. V was cut by 0 bases and J by 4 bases, with 10 bases left in between. CDR3: CASSLGVGAYGYTF. The CDR3 nucleotides are TGTGCCAGCAGCTTGGGTGTGGGGGCCTATGGCTACACCTTC.

The chain couples TRBV7-5 to TRBJ1-4. TRBV7-5 counts as a pseudogene. The CDR3 sequence is 15 residues long. CDR3 nucleotides: TGTGCCAGAAAGACTTCCGGGCCGGGGGATGAAAAACTGTTTTTT. It codes for CARKTSGPGDEKLFF.

The genes are TRBV29-1 and TRBJ2-5; TRBD2 aligns across 9 bases. Germline V gene lookup returns CDR1 SQVTM and CDR2 ANQGSEA. The CDR3 is made up of 14 amino acids. V lost 4 bases to trimming and J lost 5 bases; unmatched junction nucleotides: 8. DNA for the CDR3: TGCAGCGTTGGTAAATCGGCGGGGGGGGAGACCCAGTACTTC. Its protein is CSVGKSAGGETQYF.

The rearrangement joins TRBV19 to TRBJ1-2; maybe TRBD1 (5 bases). This CDR3 comprises 13 residues. Germline V CDR1 and CDR2: LNHDA, SQIVND (reference sequence). Trimming left V 4 bases short and J 2 bases short, with 8 bases between. CDR3 coding DNA: TGTGCCAGTAGTAGGGGCGCCAACTATGGCTACACCTTC. It yields the protein CASSRGANYGYTF.

V usage is TRBV11-2 and J usage is TRBJ1-2; D unresolved. Germline CDR1 is SGHAT and CDR2 is FQNNGV. Trimming removed 0 bases at V and 3 bases at J, with 8 bases between. The length of the CDR3 is 14 residues. CDR3 region: CASSLDWQDYGYTF. Here the CDR3 DNA reads TGTGCCAGCAGCTTAGACTGGCAGGACTATGGCTACACCTTC. Drawing the rest from reference TRBV11-2 and TRBJ1-2, the complete variable domain is EAGVAQSPRYKIIEKRQSVAFWCNPISGHATLYWYQQILGQGPKLLIQFQNNGVVDDSQLPKDRFSAERLKGVDSTLKIQPAKLEDSAVYLCASSLDWQDYGYTFGSGTRLTVV.

V gene TRBV6-5 combines with J gene TRBJ1-1; D not certain. From germline, CDR1 is MNHEY and CDR2 SVGAGI. The V end lost 2 bases, the J end lost 1 base, and 11 bases lay between the germline ends. This CDR3 region has 15 residues. DNA for the CDR3: TGTGCCAGCAGTTACACCCCAGGAGGGAACACTGAAGCTTTCTTT. It encodes CASSYTPGGNTEAFF.

The rearrangement links TRBV5-1 to TRBJ2-3, with TRBD2 identical over 10 bases. Looked up from germline, CDR1 is SGHRS and CDR2 is YFSETQ. V lost 5 bases, J lost 1 base, and 4 bases stayed unmatched. This CDR3 is built from 15 residues. The CDR3 reads CASRDLAGGTDTQYF. The CDR3 region has the DNA TGCGCCAGCAGGGACCTAGCGGGAGGCACAGATACGCAGTATTTT.

This chain joins TRBV2 and TRBJ2-2, with 7 nucleotides matching TRBD1. Trimming removed 3 bases from V and 7 bases from J; junction bases left unmatched: 5. This CDR3 comprises 14 residues. CDR1 SNHLY and CDR2 FYNNEI come from the germline V gene. DNA for the CDR3: TGTGCCAGCAGTGAGGAAGGGGGCATCGGGGAGCTGTTTTTT. It encodes CASSEEGGIGELFF.

The chain joins TRBV12-3 or TRBV12-4 to TRBJ1-5; D gene uncertain. The CDR3 consists of 12 residues. Trimming shortened V by 5 bases and J by 1 base, and 3 bases separated the two germline ends. The CDR3, as DNA: TGTGCCAGCAGTGAGAGCAATCAGCCCCAGCATTTT. This encodes CASSESNQPQHF.

The J gene is TRBJ1-2, the V gene TRBV4-2, with unresolved D. The V end was cut by 1 base, the J end by 7 bases, with 10 bases between. The germline V gene has CDR1 LGHNA and CDR2 YNFKEQ. The CDR3 consists of 13 residues. CDR3 DNA: TGTGCCAGCAGCCAAGCAACTTCCGTTGGCTACACCTTC. Translation: CASSQATSVGYTF.

The chain carries TRBV19 and TRBJ2-3; D perhaps matches TRBD2 (6 bases). The CDR3 contains 15 residues. V was trimmed by 2 bases and J by 0 bases, leaving 9 bases between them. Germline CDR1 is LNHDA and CDR2 is SQIVND (reference sequence). CDR3 nucleotide sequence: TGTGCCAGTAGTATACCCGGGACTAGCACAGATACGCAGTATTTT. This codes for CASSIPGTSTDTQYF.

The chain carries TRBV30 and TRBJ2-1; a possible D gene is TRBD1 (6 bases). V was clipped by 3 bases and J by 6 bases, with 12 bases between them. This CDR3 contains 13 residues. Germline V gene sequence: CDR1 GTSNPN, CDR2 SVGIG (reference sequence). This chain's CDR3 is CAWSRGQSNEQFF. As DNA, the CDR3 is TGTGCCTGGAGCCGAGGACAGTCCAATGAGCAGTTCTTC.

This sequence joins TRBV14 and TRBJ1-2; 7 bases are a match to TRBD1. The junction had 10 bases not matched to a gene; V was cut back by 5 bases and J by 4 bases. This CDR3 has 15 amino acids. Germline V gene data show CDR1 as SGHDN and CDR2 as FVKESK. CDR3 nucleotide sequence: TGTGCCAGCAGCGAAAGGGGCAGGGGGTCCTATGGCTACACCTTC. This codes for CASSERGRGSYGYTF.

The chain recombines TRBV10-3 with TRBJ1-2; 9 nucleotides line up with TRBD1. The V and J ends lost 4 bases and 0 bases, in that order; junction bases with no gene match: 6. The germline CDR1 and CDR2 sequences are ENHRY and SYGVKD. The CDR3 is made up of 16 amino acids. Written as DNA, the CDR3 is TGTGCCATCAGTGGGACAGGGGTTGTGACTAACTATGGCTACACCTTC. Translated, it gives CAISGTGVVTNYGYTF.

This clone was detected only once. This chain connects TRBV27 to TRBJ1-5; TRBD1 matches at 7 bases. The germline gives CDR1 MNHEY, CDR2 SMNVEV (reference sequence). The length of the CDR3 is 14 residues. V lost 7 bases and J lost 3; bases outside the gene matches: 6. CDR3 in amino acids: CASKPDRDNQPQHF. Written as DNA, the CDR3 is TGTGCCAGCAAGCCTGACAGGGACAATCAGCCCCAGCATTTT.

V gene TRBV7-6 combines with J gene TRBJ2-1; no firm D call. Trimming took off 5 bases at V and 0 bases at J, with 11 bases between the two ends. Germline loops: CDR1 SGHVS, CDR2 FNYEAQ. The CDR3 totals 15 residues. CDR3 DNA: TGTGCCAGCAGCCCAGAGGTTGGCTCCTACAATGAGCAGTTCTTC. Translation: CASSPEVGSYNEQFF. Drawing the rest from reference TRBV7-6 and TRBJ2-1, the complete variable domain is GAGVSQSPRYKVTKRGQDVALRCDPISGHVSLYWYRQALGQGPEFLTYFNYEAQQDKSGLPNDRFSAERPEGSISTLTIQRTEQRDSAMYRCASSPEVGSYNEQFFGPGTRLTVL.

This rearrangement joins TRBV3-1 (or the pseudogene TRBV3-2) to TRBJ1-6; the D gene is possibly TRBD1 (6 bases). The CDR3 has 17 amino acids. The V gene lost 1 base and the J gene lost 8 bases, with 18 bases spanning the gap. Germline V gene sequence: CDR1 LGHDT, CDR2 YNNKEL (reference sequence). CDR3 loop: CASSQGGGRHAYSPLHF. CDR3 nucleotides: TGTGCCAGCAGCCAAGGTGGGGGCCGTCACGCGTATTCACCCCTCCACTTT.